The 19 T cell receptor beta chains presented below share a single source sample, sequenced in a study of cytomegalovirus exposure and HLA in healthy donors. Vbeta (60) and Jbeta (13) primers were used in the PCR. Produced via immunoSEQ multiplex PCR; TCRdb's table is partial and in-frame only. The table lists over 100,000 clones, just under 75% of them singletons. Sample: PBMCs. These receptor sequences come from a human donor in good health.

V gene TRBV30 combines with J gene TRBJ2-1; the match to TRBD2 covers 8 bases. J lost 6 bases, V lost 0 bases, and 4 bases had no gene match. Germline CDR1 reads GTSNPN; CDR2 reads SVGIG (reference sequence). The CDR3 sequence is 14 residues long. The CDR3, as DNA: TGTGCCTGGAGTGTTAGCGGGACAATCAATGAGCAGTTCTTC. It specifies CAWSVSGTINEQFF.

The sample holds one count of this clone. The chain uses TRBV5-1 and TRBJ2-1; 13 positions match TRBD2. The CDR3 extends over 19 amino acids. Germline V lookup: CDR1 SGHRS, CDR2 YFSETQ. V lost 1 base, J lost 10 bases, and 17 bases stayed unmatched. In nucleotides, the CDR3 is TGCGCCAGCAGCTTGTGGCAGGGAACTAGCGGGAGGGGTCTGGGGGAGCAGTTCTTC. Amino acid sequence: CASSLWQGTSGRGLGEQFF.

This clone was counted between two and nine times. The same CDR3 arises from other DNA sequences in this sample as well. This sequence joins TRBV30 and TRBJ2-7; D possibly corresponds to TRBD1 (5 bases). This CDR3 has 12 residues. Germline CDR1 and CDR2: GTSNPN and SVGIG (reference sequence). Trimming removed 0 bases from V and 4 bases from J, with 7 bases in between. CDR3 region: CAWSVRGYEQYF. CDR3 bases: TGTGCCTGGAGTGTAAGGGGTTACGAGCAGTACTTC.

The DNA of the CDR3 is TGTGCCAGCAGCCAAAGGGGACAGGGGGGTGATGGCTACACCTTC. This codes for CASSQRGQGGDGYTF. J is TRBJ1-2 and V is TRBV6-6; TRBD1 agrees at 11 bases. V shed 6 bases and J 6 bases; nucleotides not matched to a gene: 9. Per the germline V gene, CDR1 is MNHNY and CDR2 is SVGAGI (reference sequence). The CDR3 loop spans 15 amino acids.

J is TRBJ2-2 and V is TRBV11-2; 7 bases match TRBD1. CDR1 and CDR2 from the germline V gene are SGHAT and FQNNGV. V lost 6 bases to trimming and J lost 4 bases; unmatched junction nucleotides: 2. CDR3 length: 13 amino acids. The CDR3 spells CASSRQGTGELFF. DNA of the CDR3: TGTGCCAGCAGTCGACAGGGCACCGGGGAGCTGTTTTTT.

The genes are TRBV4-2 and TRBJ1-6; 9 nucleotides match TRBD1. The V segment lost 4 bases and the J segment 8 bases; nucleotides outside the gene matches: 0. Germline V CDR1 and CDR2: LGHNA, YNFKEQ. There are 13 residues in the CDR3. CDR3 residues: CASSRDRDSPLHF. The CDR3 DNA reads TGTGCCAGCAGCCGGGACAGGGATTCACCCCTCCACTTT.

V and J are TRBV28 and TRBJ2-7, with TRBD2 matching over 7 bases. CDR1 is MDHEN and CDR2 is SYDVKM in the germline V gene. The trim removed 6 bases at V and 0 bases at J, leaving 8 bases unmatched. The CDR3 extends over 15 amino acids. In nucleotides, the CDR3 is TGTGCCAGCAGAGAACCACTAGCGAGCTCCTACGAGCAGTACTTC. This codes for CASREPLASSYEQYF.

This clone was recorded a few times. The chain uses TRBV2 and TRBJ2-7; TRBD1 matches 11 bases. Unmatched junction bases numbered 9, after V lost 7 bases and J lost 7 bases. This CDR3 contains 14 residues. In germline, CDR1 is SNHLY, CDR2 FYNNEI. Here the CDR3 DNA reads TGTGCCAGCATAGCGGACAGGGGGCGATTTGAGCAGTACTTC. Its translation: CASIADRGRFEQYF.

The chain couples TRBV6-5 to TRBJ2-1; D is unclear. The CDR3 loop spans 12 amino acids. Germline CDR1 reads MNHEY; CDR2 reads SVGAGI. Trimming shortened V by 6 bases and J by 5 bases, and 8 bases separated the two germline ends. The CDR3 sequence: CASSPPNNEQFF. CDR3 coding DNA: TGTGCCAGCAGCCCCCCCAACAATGAGCAGTTCTTC.

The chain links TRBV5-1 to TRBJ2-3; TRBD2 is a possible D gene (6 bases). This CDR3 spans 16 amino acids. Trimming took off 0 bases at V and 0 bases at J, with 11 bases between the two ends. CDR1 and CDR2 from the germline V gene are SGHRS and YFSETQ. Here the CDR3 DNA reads TGCGCCAGCAGCTTGGCACTAGCTGCTAGCACAGATACGCAGTATTTT. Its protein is CASSLALAASTDTQYF.

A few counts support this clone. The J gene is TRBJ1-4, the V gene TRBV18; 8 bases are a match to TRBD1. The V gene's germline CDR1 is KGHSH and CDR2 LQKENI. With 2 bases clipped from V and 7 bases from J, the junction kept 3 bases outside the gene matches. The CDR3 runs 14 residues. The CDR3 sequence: CASSPGTGGEKLFF. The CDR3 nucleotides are TGTGCCAGCTCACCAGGGACAGGAGGTGAAAAACTGTTTTTT.

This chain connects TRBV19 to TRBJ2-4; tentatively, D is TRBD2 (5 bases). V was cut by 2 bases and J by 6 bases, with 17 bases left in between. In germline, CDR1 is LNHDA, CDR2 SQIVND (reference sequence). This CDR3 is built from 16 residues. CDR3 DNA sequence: TGTGCCAGTAGTATAATGAAGACTACGGGCGTAAACATTCAGTACTTC. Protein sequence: CASSIMKTTGVNIQYF.

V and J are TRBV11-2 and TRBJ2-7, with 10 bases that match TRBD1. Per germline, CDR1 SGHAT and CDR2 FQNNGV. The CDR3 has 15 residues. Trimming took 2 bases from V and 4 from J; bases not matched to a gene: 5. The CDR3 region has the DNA TGTGCCAGCAGCTTATTGAGACAGGGGGCTTACGAGCAGTACTTC. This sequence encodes CASSLLRQGAYEQYF.

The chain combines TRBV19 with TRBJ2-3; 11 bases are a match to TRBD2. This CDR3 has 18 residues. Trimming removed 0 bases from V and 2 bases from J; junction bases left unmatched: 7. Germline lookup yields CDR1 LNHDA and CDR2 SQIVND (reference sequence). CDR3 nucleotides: TGTGCCAGTAGTATAGAAAGGAAGGGACTAGCGGTCACAGATACGCAGTATTTT. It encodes CASSIERKGLAVTDTQYF.

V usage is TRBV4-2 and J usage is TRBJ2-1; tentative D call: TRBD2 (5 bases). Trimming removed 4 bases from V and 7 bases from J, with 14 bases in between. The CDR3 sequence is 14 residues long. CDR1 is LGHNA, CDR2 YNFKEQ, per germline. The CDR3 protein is CASSPRISENEQFF. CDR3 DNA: TGTGCCAGCAGCCCAAGGATTAGCGAGAATGAGCAGTTCTTC.

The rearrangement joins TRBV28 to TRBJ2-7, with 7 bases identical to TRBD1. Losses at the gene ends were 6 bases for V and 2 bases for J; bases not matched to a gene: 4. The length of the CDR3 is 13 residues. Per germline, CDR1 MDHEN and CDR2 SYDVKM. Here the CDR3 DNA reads TGTGCCAGCAGACGACAGGGCACCTACGAGCAGTACTTC. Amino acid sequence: CASRRQGTYEQYF.

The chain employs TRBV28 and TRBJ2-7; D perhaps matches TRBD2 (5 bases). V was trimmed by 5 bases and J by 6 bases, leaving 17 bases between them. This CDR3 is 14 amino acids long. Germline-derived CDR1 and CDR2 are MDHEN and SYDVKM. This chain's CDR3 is CASSTTRGLREQYF. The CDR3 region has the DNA TGTGCCAGCAGTACAACCCGGGGTTTGCGCGAGCAGTACTTC.

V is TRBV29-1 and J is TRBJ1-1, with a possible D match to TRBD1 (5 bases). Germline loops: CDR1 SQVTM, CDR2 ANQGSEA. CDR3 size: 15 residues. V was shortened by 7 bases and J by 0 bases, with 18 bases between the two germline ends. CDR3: CSASGGWGVNTEAFF. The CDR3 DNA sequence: TGCAGCGCCAGTGGCGGATGGGGGGTGAACACTGAAGCTTTCTTT.

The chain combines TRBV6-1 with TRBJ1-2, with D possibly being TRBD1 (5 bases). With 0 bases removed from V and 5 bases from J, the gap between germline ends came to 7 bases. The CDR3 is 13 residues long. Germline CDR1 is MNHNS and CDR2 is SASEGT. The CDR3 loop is CASSEATVYGYTF. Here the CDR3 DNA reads TGTGCCAGCAGTGAAGCGACAGTGTATGGCTACACCTTC.